This TCR beta chain was identified during a study of T cell changes during pregnancy in multiple sclerosis. This clone was detected a few times. CDR1 and CDR2 (germline): LGHNA, YNFKEQ. Between the trimmed V and J ends, which lost 1 base and 2 bases, there was a span of 14 bases. The CDR3 covers 16 residues. Using immunoSEQ multiplex PCR, the repertoire was profiled, and TCRdb retains in-frame clones only, with some absent. The repertoire consists of 50,000 to 60,000 clones, with 90% occurring once and the leading ten covering around 0.57%. This clonotype was obtained from a female donor with multiple sclerosis, enrolled in a pregnancy study. The J gene is TRBJ1-2, the V gene TRBV4-2; D not certain. This specimen was CD4+ T cells from peripheral blood mononuclear cells, taken in the first trimester of pregnancy. The CDR3 here is CASSQVLTRTNYGYTF. The CDR3, as DNA: TGTGCCAGCAGCCAAGTATTAACTCGAACGAACTATGGCTACACCTTC.